This is a list of T cell receptor beta chains from one sample in a study of CD8 T cell repertoires and HIV-1 epitope variants. These receptors are not linked to any known antigen. Sequenced by immunoSEQ multiplex PCR; TCRdb stores in-frame clones only, minus some. The profile shows around 5,000 clones, roughly 73% of them singletons. Sequencing was performed on cultured CD8+ T cells derived from PBMCs. The origin of the receptors is a male donor with HIV. The CDR3 runs from the conserved cysteine through the conserved F or W. Each record gives: J gene, D gene, clone size, V gene, CDR3 DNA, CDR3 protein. D genes are given only for firm matches. Size is omitted from some rows. Given values are once, few, many or a class for expanded clones.

j_gene: TRBJ2-7; d_gene: TRBD2; abundance: NA; v_gene: TRBV2; CDR3nt: TGTGCCAGCAGTACGGGACTAGCGGGAGTGGGCGCCTCCGAGCAGTACTTC; CDR3aa: CASSTGLAGVGASEQYF
j_gene: TRBJ2-3; d_gene: TRBD2; abundance: NA; v_gene: TRBV19; CDR3nt: TGTGCCAGTAGTCCACAGACTAGCGGACACACAGATACGCAGTATTTT; CDR3aa: CASSPQTSGHTDTQYF
j_gene: TRBJ2-1; d_gene: TRBD2; abundance: once; v_gene: TRBV15; CDR3nt: TGTGCCACCAGCAGAGATCTTGGGACTAGCGGAGTGGGGGAGCAGTTCTTC; CDR3aa: CATSRDLGTSGVGEQFF
j_gene: TRBJ1-3; d_gene: NA; abundance: NA; v_gene: TRBV20-1; CDR3nt: TGCAGTGCTCCTGACGGAAACACCATATATTTT; CDR3aa: CSAPDGNTIYF
j_gene: TRBJ2-7; d_gene: NA; abundance: few; v_gene: TRBV5-4; CDR3nt: TGTGCCAGCACCGCAGGGGGACTCGGCTCAGGTGAGCAGTACTTC; CDR3aa: CASTAGGLGSGEQYF
j_gene: TRBJ1-5; d_gene: NA; abundance: few; v_gene: TRBV21-1; CDR3nt: TGTGCCAGCAGCACTTTGACCTTTTTCAGCAATCAGCCCCAGCATTTT; CDR3aa: CASSTLTFFSNQPQHF
j_gene: TRBJ2-7; d_gene: TRBD1; abundance: NA; v_gene: TRBV19; CDR3nt: TGTGCCAGTAGTATAGCCGGGGACAGACCATACGAGCAGTACTTC; CDR3aa: CASSIAGDRPYEQYF
j_gene: TRBJ1-1; d_gene: NA; abundance: NA; v_gene: TRBV15; CDR3nt: TGTGCCACCAGCAGAGATCGGGGCGAGAACACTGAAGCTTTCTTT; CDR3aa: CATSRDRGENTEAFF
j_gene: TRBJ2-1; d_gene: TRBD1; abundance: once; v_gene: TRBV18; CDR3nt: TGTGCCAGCTCGAGGGACAGGGGCTCCTACAATGAGCAGTTCTTC; CDR3aa: CASSRDRGSYNEQFF
j_gene: TRBJ2-1; d_gene: NA; abundance: few; v_gene: TRBV7-9; CDR3nt: TGTGCCAGCAGCCCCACCGGGGGTGAGCAGTTCTTC; CDR3aa: CASSPTGGEQFF
j_gene: TRBJ2-2; d_gene: NA; abundance: NA; v_gene: TRBV6-5; CDR3nt: TGTGCCAGCAGTTACTCGGTTACCGGGGAGCTGTTTTTT; CDR3aa: CASSYSVTGELFF
j_gene: TRBJ2-4; d_gene: TRBD1; abundance: NA; v_gene: TRBV5-6; CDR3nt: TGTGCCAGCAGCTCGGTAAGACAGGGATTGAACATTCAGTACTTC; CDR3aa: CASSSVRQGLNIQYF
j_gene: TRBJ1-1; d_gene: NA; abundance: NA; v_gene: TRBV29-1; CDR3nt: TGCAGCGTTGTGTTACCGGGGGCTAAAGAAGCTTTCTTT; CDR3aa: CSVVLPGAKEAFF
j_gene: TRBJ2-3; d_gene: TRBD2; abundance: NA; v_gene: TRBV7-8; CDR3nt: TGTGCCAGCCACGAGCTAGCGGGGACACGCACAGATACGCAGTATTTT; CDR3aa: CASHELAGTRTDTQYF
j_gene: TRBJ2-3; d_gene: NA; abundance: NA; v_gene: TRBV29-1; CDR3nt: TGCAGCGTTCTCCCCCTGGATACGCAGTATTTT; CDR3aa: CSVLPLDTQYF
j_gene: TRBJ2-5; d_gene: NA; abundance: NA; v_gene: TRBV19; CDR3nt: TGTGCCAGTAGTATAGGTGGGGGTAGAGAGACCCAGTACTTC; CDR3aa: CASSIGGGRETQYF
j_gene: TRBJ2-1; d_gene: NA; abundance: NA; v_gene: TRBV7-2; CDR3nt: TGTGCCAGCAGCTCCCGTCGGCAGGGTGTTACCAATGAGCAGTTCTTC; CDR3aa: CASSSRRQGVTNEQFF
j_gene: TRBJ2-7; d_gene: TRBD2; abundance: NA; v_gene: TRBV9; CDR3nt: TGTGCCAGCAGCGTCCGCGGGAGGGCCGGCGACGAGCAGTACTTC; CDR3aa: CASSVRGRAGDEQYF
j_gene: TRBJ1-6; d_gene: NA; abundance: NA; v_gene: TRBV7-9; CDR3nt: TGTGCCAGCAGCCAGAGCTCCTATAATTCACCCCTCCACTTT; CDR3aa: CASSQSSYNSPLHF
j_gene: TRBJ2-7; d_gene: NA; abundance: NA; v_gene: TRBV11-2; CDR3nt: TGTGCCAGCAGCTTCGGGACCTACGAGCAGTACTTC; CDR3aa: CASSFGTYEQYF
j_gene: TRBJ2-7; d_gene: NA; abundance: NA; v_gene: TRBV5-6; CDR3nt: TGTGCCAGCAGCTTTGGGGCGAGCTACGAGCAGTACTTC; CDR3aa: CASSFGASYEQYF
j_gene: TRBJ1-1; d_gene: NA; abundance: NA; v_gene: TRBV6-5; CDR3nt: TGTGCCAGCAGTTTAGCCCTCGGGTGGGGGGGCACTGAAGCTTTCTTT; CDR3aa: CASSLALGWGGTEAFF
j_gene: TRBJ1-1; d_gene: NA; abundance: NA; v_gene: TRBV28; CDR3nt: TGTGCCAGCAGTTTTCGTCGGGGCACTGAAGCTTTCTTT; CDR3aa: CASSFRRGTEAFF
j_gene: TRBJ1-3; d_gene: NA; abundance: few; v_gene: TRBV11-2; CDR3nt: TGTGCCAGCAGCTCGGCAGGGGCTGGAAACACCATATATTTT; CDR3aa: CASSSAGAGNTIYF
j_gene: TRBJ2-7; d_gene: NA; abundance: NA; v_gene: TRBV6-5; CDR3nt: TGTGCCAGCAGCCAGGGGGAGGTATACTACGAGCAGTACTTC; CDR3aa: CASSQGEVYYEQYF
j_gene: TRBJ2-1; d_gene: NA; abundance: NA; v_gene: TRBV9; CDR3nt: TGTGCCAGCAGCGTAGGAGGAGGGAGCTCCTACAATGAGCAGTTCTTC; CDR3aa: CASSVGGGSSYNEQFF
j_gene: TRBJ2-1; d_gene: NA; abundance: few; v_gene: TRBV15; CDR3nt: TGTGCCACCGCTTCAGGAGGGGTCGGGAATGAGCAGTTCTTC; CDR3aa: CATASGGVGNEQFF
j_gene: TRBJ2-5; d_gene: TRBD2; abundance: NA; v_gene: TRBV7-2; CDR3nt: TGTGCCAGCAGCTTTTCTAGCGGGGGGCAAGAGACCCAGTACTTC; CDR3aa: CASSFSSGGQETQYF
j_gene: TRBJ2-1; d_gene: TRBD2; abundance: NA; v_gene: TRBV19; CDR3nt: TGTGCCAGTAGTATACTTTTAGCGGGGGTGAATGAGCAGTTCTTC; CDR3aa: CASSILLAGVNEQFF
j_gene: TRBJ2-7; d_gene: NA; abundance: few; v_gene: TRBV30; CDR3nt: TGTGCCGGGGACCTCACAGGGTCCGAGCAGTACTTC; CDR3aa: CAGDLTGSEQYF
j_gene: TRBJ2-7; d_gene: TRBD2; abundance: NA; v_gene: TRBV7-8; CDR3nt: TGTGCCAGCAGCAAGCCGGGACTAGCGGGCGACGAGCAGTACTTC; CDR3aa: CASSKPGLAGDEQYF
j_gene: TRBJ2-1; d_gene: TRBD2; abundance: NA; v_gene: TRBV27; CDR3nt: TGTGCCAGCAGTTTACCAGCGGGAGGGAAGTACAATGAGCAGTTCTTC; CDR3aa: CASSLPAGGKYNEQFF
j_gene: TRBJ2-5; d_gene: NA; abundance: large; v_gene: TRBV15; CDR3nt: TGTGCCACCAGCAGAGATCGGAGAGAGACCCAGTACTTC; CDR3aa: CATSRDRRETQYF
j_gene: TRBJ2-1; d_gene: NA; abundance: few; v_gene: TRBV19; CDR3nt: TGTGCCACCACCCCACAGGGAAACAATGAGCAGTTCTTC; CDR3aa: CATTPQGNNEQFF
j_gene: TRBJ2-1; d_gene: NA; abundance: NA; v_gene: TRBV27; CDR3nt: TGTGCCAGCAGTTTACTGGAGAACCCCTACAATGAGCAGTTCTTC; CDR3aa: CASSLLENPYNEQFF
j_gene: TRBJ2-3; d_gene: TRBD1; abundance: NA; v_gene: TRBV28; CDR3nt: TGTGCCAGCACTCCTCCCCGACAGGGGCCTACCGGAGGGCCGGCAGATACGCAGTATTTT; CDR3aa: CASTPPRQGPTGGPADTQYF
j_gene: TRBJ2-5; d_gene: NA; abundance: few; v_gene: TRBV28; CDR3nt: TGTGCCAGCAGTTTATCCGGGGCCTCATGGGGCCAGTACTTC; CDR3aa: CASSLSGASWGQYF
j_gene: TRBJ2-1; d_gene: TRBD2; abundance: few; v_gene: TRBV5-8; CDR3nt: TGTGCCAGCAGCGAGAGCCCTGGACTAGGGCTCAATGAGCAGTTCTTC; CDR3aa: CASSESPGLGLNEQFF
j_gene: TRBJ2-7; d_gene: NA; abundance: NA; v_gene: TRBV6-6; CDR3nt: TGTGCCAGCAGTTACGATGGACAGTACTACGAGCAGTACTTC; CDR3aa: CASSYDGQYYEQYF
j_gene: TRBJ2-1; d_gene: TRBD2; abundance: NA; v_gene: TRBV5-5; CDR3nt: TGTGCCAGCAGCCCTGGGACTAGCGGTTGGAGAGACAATGAGCAGTTCTTC; CDR3aa: CASSPGTSGWRDNEQFF
j_gene: TRBJ2-2; d_gene: NA; abundance: NA; v_gene: TRBV2; CDR3nt: TGTGCCAGCAGTGAACCTAAAAAATCTATGGCCGGGGAGCTGTTTTTT; CDR3aa: CASSEPKKSMAGELFF
j_gene: TRBJ2-1; d_gene: NA; abundance: few; v_gene: TRBV29-1; CDR3nt: TGCAGCGTCCTCCAAAGGGCCAATGAGCAGTTCTTC; CDR3aa: CSVLQRANEQFF
j_gene: TRBJ2-6; d_gene: TRBD2; abundance: NA; v_gene: TRBV7-9; CDR3nt: TGTGCCAGCAGCTGGGGGGGTTCCTCTGGGGCCAACGTCCTGACTTTC; CDR3aa: CASSWGGSSGANVLTF
j_gene: TRBJ2-1; d_gene: TRBD2; abundance: NA; v_gene: TRBV9; CDR3nt: TGTGCCAGCAGCGCCGGAGCGGGGTGGAATGAGCAGTTCTTC; CDR3aa: CASSAGAGWNEQFF
j_gene: TRBJ2-7; d_gene: NA; abundance: once; v_gene: TRBV28; CDR3nt: TGTGCCAGCAGTCCCTATTTCGCGCTAGCCTCCGAGCAGTACTTC; CDR3aa: CASSPYFALASEQYF
j_gene: TRBJ2-7; d_gene: TRBD1; abundance: NA; v_gene: TRBV28; CDR3nt: TGTGCCAGCAGCCTGACAGGGTGGGACGAGCAGTACTTC; CDR3aa: CASSLTGWDEQYF
j_gene: TRBJ1-1; d_gene: TRBD1; abundance: NA; v_gene: TRBV19; CDR3nt: TGTGCCAGTAGGACAGGGGTGCGGAACACTGAAGCTTTCTTT; CDR3aa: CASRTGVRNTEAFF
j_gene: TRBJ2-7; d_gene: NA; abundance: NA; v_gene: TRBV19; CDR3nt: TGTGCCAGTAGTATAGATGGGGGGGCTTCCTACGAGCAGTACTTC; CDR3aa: CASSIDGGASYEQYF
j_gene: TRBJ1-4; d_gene: NA; abundance: NA; v_gene: TRBV29-1; CDR3nt: TGCAGCGTTGAAGATCGGGGGAACAATGAAAAACTGTTTTTT; CDR3aa: CSVEDRGNNEKLFF
j_gene: TRBJ2-7; d_gene: NA; abundance: large; v_gene: TRBV27; CDR3nt: TGTGCCAGCAGTGTATCCTCCGGGACGGTGTCCTACGAGCAGTACTTC; CDR3aa: CASSVSSGTVSYEQYF
j_gene: TRBJ1-1; d_gene: NA; abundance: few; v_gene: TRBV10-3; CDR3nt: TGTGCCATCAGTGAAGGCGACACTGAAGCTTTCTTT; CDR3aa: CAISEGDTEAFF
j_gene: TRBJ1-2; d_gene: NA; abundance: NA; v_gene: TRBV28; CDR3nt: TGTGCCAGCAGTCCGTGGAGGACGGAGGAGAGGGGCTACACCTTC; CDR3aa: CASSPWRTEERGYTF
j_gene: TRBJ2-7; d_gene: NA; abundance: NA; v_gene: TRBV6-5; CDR3nt: TGTGCCAGCAGTTACTCGACGGGTCCCTACGAGCAGTACTTC; CDR3aa: CASSYSTGPYEQYF